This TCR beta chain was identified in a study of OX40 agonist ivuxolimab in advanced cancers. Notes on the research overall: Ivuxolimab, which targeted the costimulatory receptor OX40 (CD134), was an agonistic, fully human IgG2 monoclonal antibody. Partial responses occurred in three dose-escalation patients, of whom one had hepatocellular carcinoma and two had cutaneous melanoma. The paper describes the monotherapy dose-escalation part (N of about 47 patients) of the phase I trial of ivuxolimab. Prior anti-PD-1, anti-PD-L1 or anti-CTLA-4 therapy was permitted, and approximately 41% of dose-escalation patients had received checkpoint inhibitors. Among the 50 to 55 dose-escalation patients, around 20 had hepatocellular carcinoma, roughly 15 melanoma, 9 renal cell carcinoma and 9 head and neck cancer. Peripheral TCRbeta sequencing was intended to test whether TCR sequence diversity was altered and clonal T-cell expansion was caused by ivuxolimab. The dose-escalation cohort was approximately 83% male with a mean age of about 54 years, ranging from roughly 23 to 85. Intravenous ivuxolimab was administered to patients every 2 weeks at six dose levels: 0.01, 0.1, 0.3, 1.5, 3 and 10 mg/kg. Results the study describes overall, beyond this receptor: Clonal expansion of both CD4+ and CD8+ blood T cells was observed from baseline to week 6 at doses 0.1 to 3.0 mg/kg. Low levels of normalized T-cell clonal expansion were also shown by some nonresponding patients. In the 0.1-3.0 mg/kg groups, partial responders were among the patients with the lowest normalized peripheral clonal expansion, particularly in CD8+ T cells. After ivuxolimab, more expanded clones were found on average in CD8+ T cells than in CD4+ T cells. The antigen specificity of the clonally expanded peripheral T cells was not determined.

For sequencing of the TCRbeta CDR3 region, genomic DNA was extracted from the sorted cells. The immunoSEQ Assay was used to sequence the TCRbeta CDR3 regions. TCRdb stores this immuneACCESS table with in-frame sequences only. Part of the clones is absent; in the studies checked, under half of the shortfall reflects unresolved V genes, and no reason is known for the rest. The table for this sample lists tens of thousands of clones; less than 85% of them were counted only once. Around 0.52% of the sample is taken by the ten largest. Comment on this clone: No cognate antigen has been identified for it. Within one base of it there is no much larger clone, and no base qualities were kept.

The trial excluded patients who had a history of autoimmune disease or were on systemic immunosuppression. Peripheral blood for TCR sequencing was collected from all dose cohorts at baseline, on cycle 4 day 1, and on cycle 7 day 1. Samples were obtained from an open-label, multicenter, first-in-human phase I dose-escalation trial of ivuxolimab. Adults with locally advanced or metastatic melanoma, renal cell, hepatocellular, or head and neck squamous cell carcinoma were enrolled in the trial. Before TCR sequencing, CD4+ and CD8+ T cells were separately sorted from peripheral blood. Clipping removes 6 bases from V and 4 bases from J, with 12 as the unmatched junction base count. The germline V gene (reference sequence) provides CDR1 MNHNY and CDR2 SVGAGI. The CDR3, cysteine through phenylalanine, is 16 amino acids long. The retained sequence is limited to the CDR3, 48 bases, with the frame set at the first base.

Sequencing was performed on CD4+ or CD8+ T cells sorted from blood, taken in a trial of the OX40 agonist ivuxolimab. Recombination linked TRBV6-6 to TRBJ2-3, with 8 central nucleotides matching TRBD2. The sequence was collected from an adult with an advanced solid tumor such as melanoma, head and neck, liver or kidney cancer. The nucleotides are TGTGCCAGCAGGAGCCAGCCGGGGGGGCGGCCAGATACGCAGTATTTT. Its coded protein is CASRSQPGGRPDTQYF.